This T cell receptor beta chain is drawn from a study of blood T cell repertoires in COVID-19. The protocol was immunoSEQ multiplex PCR, while the TCRdb copy is restricted to in-frame clones and leaves out a portion. The sample lists 160,000 or so clones, more than 75% occurring once. Germline assignment: CDR1 SEHNR and CDR2 FQNEAQ (reference sequence). Trimming removed 5 bases from V and 1 base from J; junction bases left unmatched: 4. This CDR3 comprises 14 residues. V and J are TRBV7-9 and TRBJ1-2; the match to TRBD1 covers 7 bases. The sample consisted of PBMCs or T cells enriched from blood (not recorded which). The TCR was taken from a man aged 35 to 55 who had recovered from COVID-19. CDR3 region: CASSPQGVNYGYTF. The CDR3 DNA is TGTGCCAGCAGCCCTCAGGGGGTTAACTATGGCTACACCTTC.